These 18 T cell receptor beta chains share one sample of origin, sequenced in a study of T cells in Graves' hyperthyroidism and ophthalmopathy. Authors of the study amplified TCR beta CDR3 regions from RNA transcripts. A first-round RT-PCR of the TCR CDR3 used the HTBI primer set. TCRdb independently ran MiXCR on the multiplex PCR reads; one entry per CDR3 protein. The sample includes about 570,000 distinct CDR3 sequences, about 15% of them seen just once. The sequenced sample was blood. These receptors all stem from a woman aged 40 to 55 with Graves' hyperthyroidism.

The sample holds a few counts of this clonotype. V gene TRBV27 combines with J gene TRBJ2-3; 7 positions agree with TRBD2. V dropped 4 bases and J dropped 0; count of bases not matched to a gene: 13. The CDR3 sequence is 18 residues long. Per germline, CDR1 MNHEY and CDR2 SMNVEV (reference sequence). The CDR3 bases are TGTGCCAGCAGTTCCCGACTAGCTCCTACGACTAGCACAGATACGCAGTATTTT. Its translation is CASSSRLAPTTSTDTQYF.

The chain links TRBV6-2 or TRBV6-3 to TRBJ2-7; the match to TRBD2 covers 7 bases. From germline, CDR1 is MNHEY and CDR2 SVGEGT. The trim removed 5 bases at V and 0 bases at J, leaving 4 bases unmatched. The CDR3 is 14 amino acids. The CDR3 region has the DNA TGTGCCAGCAGTGACCAGCGGGACTCCTACGAGCAGTACTTC. Protein: CASSDQRDSYEQYF.

The chain recombines TRBV27 with TRBJ2-5, with D unclear. Trimming left V 6 bases short and J 1 base short, with 18 bases between. The CDR3 spans 16 residues. Germline V gene lookup returns CDR1 MNHEY and CDR2 SMNVEV (reference sequence). CDR3 nucleotides: TGTGCCAGCAGCAGCTTAGGGCTGGGCACCCAAGAGACCCAGTACTTC. It translates to CASSSLGLGTQETQYF.

In its sample, this clonotype was seen a few times. The chain couples TRBV6-1 to TRBJ2-1; 10 nucleotides agree with TRBD2. With V trimmed by 4 bases and J by 7 bases, 10 bases remained unmatched. Germline V CDR1 and CDR2: MNHNS, SASEGT. The CDR3 length is 16 residues. In DNA, the CDR3 is TGTGCCAGCAGTGCCAGGACTAGCGGCGTAGGGAATGAGCAGTTCTTC. It translates to CASSARTSGVGNEQFF.

This clonotype was seen only a few times. This chain connects TRBV7-9 to TRBJ1-1; TRBD1 matches at 7 bases. This CDR3 is built from 15 residues. CDR1 and CDR2 (germline): SEHNR, FQNEAQ (reference sequence). The V gene end was trimmed by 0 bases and the J gene end by 0 bases; junction bases not matched to a gene: 1. The CDR3 region has the DNA TGTGCCAGCAGCTTAGCGGGACAGCTGAACACTGAAGCTTTCTTT. Amino acid sequence: CASSLAGQLNTEAFF.

In this sample, this clonotype turned up many times. V is TRBV30 and J is TRBJ1-1; D gene uncertain. The germline CDR1 and CDR2 sequences are GTSNPN and SVGIG (reference sequence). V was pared by 0 bases and J by 3 bases, with 14 bases between. The CDR3 spans 15 residues. The CDR3 DNA is TGTGCCTGGAGTGTACTGGGAGGGTGGGACACTGAAGCTTTCTTT. This codes for CAWSVLGGWDTEAFF.

Ten or more counts support this clonotype. In DNA, the CDR3 is TGTGCCAGCACTCGATCCGGGGGGAACACTGAAGCTTTCTTT. Translated: CASTRSGGNTEAFF. The chain employs TRBV28 and TRBJ1-1, with D possibly TRBD1 on 5 matching bases. Germline V gene sequence: CDR1 MDHEN, CDR2 SYDVKM. This CDR3 spans 14 amino acids. Trimming took 7 bases from V and 1 from J, leaving 13 bases between them.

This clonotype was seen more than once but under ten times. The chain links TRBV20-1 to TRBJ2-4, with D tentatively TRBD2 (5 bases). Germline CDR1 reads DFQATT; CDR2 reads SNEGSKA (reference sequence). The CDR3 contains 15 residues. Trimming removed 0 bases from V and 4 bases from J, with 13 bases in between. The CDR3 DNA sequence: TGCAGTGCTAGAGATCCCCTACTAGGAAAAAACATTCAGTACTTC. Its protein is CSARDPLLGKNIQYF.

The chain links TRBV6-9 to TRBJ2-7; possible D gene TRBD1, 6 bases. Between the trimmed V and J ends, which lost 6 bases and 2 bases, there was a span of 17 bases. The CDR3 runs to 15 residues. Germline loops: CDR1 MNHGY, CDR2 SVAAGI. The CDR3 is CASSYTGTLAYEQYF. DNA of the CDR3: TGTGCCAGCAGCTACACCGGGACACTTGCCTACGAGCAGTACTTC.

This clonotype was detected many times. This sequence joins TRBV7-9 and TRBJ2-3; the D is unclear. Germline-derived CDR1 and CDR2 are SEHNR and FQNEAQ (reference sequence). With 1 base removed from V and 2 bases from J, the gap between germline ends came to 16 bases. This CDR3 has 17 amino acids. CDR3 amino acids: CASSLGSVTTYTDTQYF. CDR3 DNA sequence: TGTGCCAGCAGCTTAGGGAGCGTGACGACATACACAGATACGCAGTATTTT.

In this sample, this clonotype turned up a few times. This rearrangement joins TRBV28 to TRBJ1-2, with TRBD1 as a possible D gene (6 bases). Germline V CDR1 and CDR2: MDHEN, SYDVKM. V lost 4 bases and J 3 bases, leaving 15 bases between the germline ends. The CDR3 totals 15 residues. The CDR3 coding sequence is TGTGCCAGCAGTTCAGTGAGGGCAGGGGACTATGGCTACACCTTC. Translated, it gives CASSSVRAGDYGYTF.

The chain couples TRBV20-1 to TRBJ2-7, with a possible D match to TRBD1 (6 bases). The CDR3 is made up of 16 amino acids. Trimming pared 0 bases from V and 2 bases from J, leaving 17 bases between. The germline V gene encodes CDR1 DFQATT and CDR2 SNEGSKA (reference sequence). CDR3 coding DNA: TGCAGTGCTAGAGACCCAGGACAGCTATACCCCTACGAGCAGTACTTC. Translation gives CSARDPGQLYPYEQYF.

The rearrangement links TRBV7-2 to TRBJ2-1, with a possible D match to TRBD2 (6 bases). The V gene's germline CDR1 is SGHTA and CDR2 FQGNSA. The V end was cut by 5 bases, the J end by 4 bases, with 12 bases between. This CDR3 comprises 14 residues. The CDR3 DNA sequence: TGTGCCAGCAGCCCGGGACTGACTTACAATGAGCAGTTCTTC. This gives the protein CASSPGLTYNEQFF.

Ten or more counts support this clonotype. The chain joins TRBV28 to TRBJ2-7; no firm D call. The CDR3 runs 12 residues. The V gene lost 8 bases and the J gene lost 5 bases, with 13 bases spanning the gap. Germline loops: CDR1 MDHEN, CDR2 SYDVKM. DNA of the CDR3: TGTGCCAGCGGAACAGTTCTTAACGAGCAGTACTTC. This translates into CASGTVLNEQYF.

This clonotype was counted at least ten times. V usage is TRBV28 and J usage is TRBJ1-5, with a possible D match to TRBD1 (6 bases). The CDR3 consists of 18 residues. Germline CDR1 MDHEN, CDR2 SYDVKM. Trimming shortened V by 6 bases and J by 0 bases, and 21 bases separated the two germline ends. The CDR3 bases are TGTGCCAGCAGCCCCCCCAAACGACAGGCCGTTAGCAATCAGCCCCAGCATTTT. It encodes CASSPPKRQAVSNQPQHF.

In its sample, this clonotype was seen many times. This chain joins TRBV18 and TRBJ1-2; 7 positions match TRBD1. Unmatched junction bases numbered 8, after V lost 5 bases and J lost 5 bases. The germline V gene has CDR1 KGHSH and CDR2 LQKENI. The CDR3 loop spans 14 amino acids. CDR3 DNA sequence: TGTGCCAGCTCATTCGGGACAGAGTTATATGGCTACACCTTC. Translation: CASSFGTELYGYTF.

This clonotype was recorded at least ten times. The rearrangement links TRBV7-8 to TRBJ2-7; D ambiguous. Trimming stripped 2 bases from V and 6 bases from J, with 14 bases between. The CDR3 sequence is 14 residues long. CDR1 is SGHVS, CDR2 FQNEAQ, per germline. CDR3 region: CASSLRSSPREQYF. As DNA, the CDR3 is TGTGCCAGCAGCTTAAGATCCTCGCCACGCGAGCAGTACTTC.

This clonotype was counted only a few times. The genes are TRBV6-1 and TRBJ2-7; 10 bases are a match to TRBD1. This CDR3 contains 15 residues. CDR1 is MNHNS, CDR2 SASEGT, per germline. The V and J ends lost 8 bases and 2 bases, in that order; junction bases with no gene match: 9. The CDR3 sequence is CASSRQGANPYEQYF. CDR3 bases: TGTGCCAGCTCCAGACAGGGGGCGAACCCCTACGAGCAGTACTTC.